The 20 T cell receptor beta chains below were found in one sample sequenced in a study of fetal regulatory T cell absence and autoimmunity. TCRdb keeps only in-frame clones here, not all; method: immunoSEQ multiplex PCR. The table has approximately 94,000 clones, about two thirds seen once. Specimen: pancreas tissue. Source of these receptors: a male donor with IPEX syndrome.

This chain joins TRBV5-6 and TRBJ1-5; D uncertain. Germline lookup yields CDR1 SGHDT and CDR2 YYEEEE. Trimming pared 1 base from V and 2 bases from J, leaving 13 bases between. The CDR3 runs 16 residues. For the CDR3, the DNA is TGTGCCAGCAGCTTGTGGGGATTGAGGGGCAATCAGCCCCAGCATTTT. Translation gives CASSLWGLRGNQPQHF.

This chain links TRBV7-7 with TRBJ2-5; D gene uncertain. The CDR3 is 14 residues long. Germline V gene lookup returns CDR1 SSHAT and CDR2 FNYEAQ (reference sequence). Deletions cut 0 bases from V and 4 bases from J, with 9 bases between. DNA for the CDR3: TGTGCCAGCAGCTTAGCCAGAGAGCGAGAGACCCAGTACTTC. Protein sequence: CASSLARERETQYF.

This clone was counted a few times. Here the CDR3 DNA reads TGTGCCAGCTCGACAGGGAACACTGAAGCTTTCTTT. It encodes CASSTGNTEAFF. The chain links TRBV25-1 to TRBJ1-1; tentative D call: TRBD1 (6 bases). Looked up from germline, CDR1 is MGHDK and CDR2 is SYGVNS. Deletions cut 8 bases from V and 1 base from J, with 8 bases between. This CDR3 has 12 residues.

The chain has TRBV30 and TRBJ2-7, with TRBD2 as a possible D gene (6 bases). Germline CDR1 is GTSNPN and CDR2 is SVGIG (reference sequence). The V end was cut by 0 bases, the J end by 2 bases, with 11 bases between. The CDR3 consists of 14 residues. The CDR3 DNA reads as TGTGCCTGGAGTGTATGGGGGGACGCCTACGAGCAGTACTTC. It encodes CAWSVWGDAYEQYF.

The sample holds one count of this clone. One end of the junction varies from germline; a read error may be responsible. The genes are TRBV13 and TRBJ2-7, with D perhaps being TRBD1 or TRBD2 (7 bases each). Germline V gene sequence: CDR1 PRHDT, CDR2 FYEKMQ (reference sequence). The length of the CDR3 is 13 residues. Here the CDR3 DNA reads TGTGCCAGCAGCTTACCAGGGGGGGCTCCCCTTCTTTTC. This translates into CASSLPGGAPLLF.

This rearrangement joins TRBV7-6 to TRBJ2-1, with D tentatively TRBD1 (7 bases). This CDR3 has 15 amino acids. CDR1 is SGHVS, CDR2 FNYEAQ, per germline. V was shortened by 1 base and J by 5 bases, with 12 bases between the two germline ends. The CDR3 coding sequence is TGTGCCAGCAGCTTAGGGGCAGGGGGGAACAATGAGCAGTTCTTC. This encodes CASSLGAGGNNEQFF.

The chain uses TRBV4-3 and TRBJ1-1, with a weak D call TRBD1 (5 bases). CDR1 LGHNA and CDR2 YSLEER come from the germline V gene. V was trimmed by 0 bases and J by 3 bases, leaving 5 bases between them. The CDR3 sequence is 13 residues long. The CDR3 spells CASSQDRDTEAFF. As DNA, the CDR3 is TGCGCCAGCAGCCAAGACAGGGACACTGAAGCTTTCTTT.

V is TRBV5-4 and J is TRBJ2-3, with 7 positions matching TRBD1. Germline V lookup: CDR1 SGHNT, CDR2 YYREEE (reference sequence). Trimming cost V 3 bases and J 2 bases; bases outside gene matches: 12. The length of the CDR3 is 17 residues. The CDR3 loop reads CASSYLGQGVITDTQYF. CDR3 bases: TGTGCCAGCAGCTATCTAGGGCAGGGGGTGATCACAGATACGCAGTATTTT. Complete variable domain (other parts from reference TRBV5-4 and TRBJ2-3): ETGVTQSPTHLIKTRGQQVTLRCSSQSGHNTVSWYQQALGQGPQFIFQYYREEENGRGNFPPRFSGLQFPNYSSELNVNALELDDSALYLCASSYLGQGVITDTQYFGPGTRLTVL.

The V and J genes are TRBV2 and TRBJ1-5, with a possible D match to TRBD1 (5 bases). The CDR3 covers 16 residues. V was cut by 2 bases and J by 4 bases, with 15 bases left in between. Per germline, CDR1 SNHLY and CDR2 FYNNEI. Here the CDR3 DNA reads TGTGCCAGCAGTGAAAGTTTAAGGGGCCTTAATCAGCCCCAGCATTTT. Translating it yields CASSESLRGLNQPQHF.

The J gene is TRBJ1-6, the V gene TRBV29-1; no firm D call. This CDR3 region has 12 residues. Germline V lookup: CDR1 SQVTM, CDR2 ANQGSEA. V shed 4 bases and J shed 6 bases, with 7 bases lying between them. The CDR3 loop reads CSVAGINSPLHF. The DNA of the CDR3 is TGCAGCGTTGCGGGGATTAATTCACCCCTCCACTTT.

This chain links TRBV9 with TRBJ2-4; no reliable D call. The CDR3 spans 14 residues. Deletions cut 2 bases from V and 1 base from J, with 7 bases between. From germline, CDR1 is SGDLS and CDR2 YYNGEE. The CDR3 DNA is TGTGCCAGCAGCGTGGGCCAGGCCAAAAACATTCAGTACTTC. Its translation is CASSVGQAKNIQYF.

The chain combines TRBV9 with TRBJ2-3; 7 positions match TRBD2. This CDR3 spans 18 amino acids. V lost 4 bases to trimming and J lost 0 bases; unmatched junction nucleotides: 14. CDR1 is SGDLS and CDR2 is YYNGEE in the germline V gene. The DNA of the CDR3 is TGTGCCAGCAGCCCTCGACCGACACTAGCGTCTAGCACAGATACGCAGTATTTT. Its translation: CASSPRPTLASSTDTQYF.

This sequence joins TRBV5-1 and TRBJ1-4, with D maybe TRBD1 (6 bases). This CDR3 has 16 amino acids. Per germline, CDR1 SGHRS and CDR2 YFSETQ. V lost 5 bases and J 8 bases, leaving 22 bases between the germline ends. As DNA, the CDR3 is TGCGCCAGCAGAACCGGGACGGGGACATTGGCGGAAAAACTGTTTTTT. This sequence encodes CASRTGTGTLAEKLFF.

This chain connects TRBV27 to TRBJ1-6; 9 bases agree with TRBD1. CDR1 and CDR2 from the germline V gene are MNHEY and SMNVEV (reference sequence). Trimming at V came to 2 bases and at J to 7 bases, leaving 6 bases not matched to a gene. The CDR3 runs 16 residues. CDR3 sequence (DNA): TGTGCCAGCAGTTTAAGACAGGGGGAGGGGAATTCACCCCTCCACTTT. This translates into CASSLRQGEGNSPLHF.

The chain links TRBV19 to TRBJ1-2; D gene ambiguous. CDR1 LNHDA and CDR2 SQIVND come from the germline V gene (reference sequence). Between the trimmed V and J ends, which lost 5 bases and 0 bases, there was a span of 7 bases. This CDR3 comprises 13 residues. The CDR3 is CASSLTPNYGYTF. The CDR3 bases are TGTGCCAGTAGTCTTACACCTAACTATGGCTACACCTTC.

The V and J genes are TRBV2 and TRBJ1-3, with D maybe TRBD1 (6 bases). V lost 5 bases and J 2 bases, leaving 13 bases between the germline ends. The CDR3 consists of 15 residues. Germline V gene lookup returns CDR1 SNHLY and CDR2 FYNNEI. In nucleotides, the CDR3 is TGTGCCAGCAGTTGGACAGATCCCACTGGAAACACCATATATTTT. This translates into CASSWTDPTGNTIYF. The whole variable domain, filled in from reference TRBV2 and TRBJ1-3, reads EPEVTQTPSHQVTQMGQEVILRCVPISNHLYFYWYRQILGQKVEFLVSFYNNEISEKSEIFDDQFSVERPDGSNFTLKIRSTKLEDSAMYFCASSWTDPTGNTIYFGEGSWLTVV.

The chain uses TRBV5-1 and TRBJ2-7, with 7 positions matching TRBD1. The V gene end was trimmed by 5 bases and the J gene end by 5 bases; junction bases not matched to a gene: 7. Germline CDR1 reads SGHRS; CDR2 reads YFSETQ. The CDR3 covers 13 residues. CDR3 in DNA: TGCGCCAGCAGTGTAGACAGGGTCCACGAGCAGTACTTC. This translates into CASSVDRVHEQYF.

The chain uses TRBV10-1 and TRBJ1-3, with D tentatively TRBD1 (6 bases). The V gene's germline CDR1 is WNHNN and CDR2 SYGVQD (reference sequence). The CDR3 is 15 residues long. Trimming took off 3 bases at V and 2 bases at J, with 11 bases between the two ends. CDR3 amino acids: CASSDPRGAGNTIYF. CDR3 DNA sequence: TGCGCCAGCAGTGACCCCAGGGGCGCTGGAAACACCATATATTTT.

This chain links TRBV27 with TRBJ2-7; D gene ambiguous. Deletions cut 9 bases from V and 2 bases from J, with 8 bases between. Germline CDR1 MNHEY, CDR2 SMNVEV (reference sequence). The CDR3 is made up of 11 amino acids. As DNA, the CDR3 is TGTGCCAGTGCCACCCCCTACGAGCAGTACTTC. It encodes CASATPYEQYF.

The chain has TRBV10-3 and TRBJ1-1; TRBD1 aligns across 7 bases. V lost 6 bases, J lost 4 bases, and 8 bases stayed unmatched. The germline gives CDR1 ENHRY, CDR2 SYGVKD. The CDR3 sequence is 14 residues long. CDR3 residues: CAISRGGASTEAFF. CDR3 DNA sequence: TGTGCCATCAGCAGAGGGGGCGCGAGCACTGAAGCTTTCTTT.